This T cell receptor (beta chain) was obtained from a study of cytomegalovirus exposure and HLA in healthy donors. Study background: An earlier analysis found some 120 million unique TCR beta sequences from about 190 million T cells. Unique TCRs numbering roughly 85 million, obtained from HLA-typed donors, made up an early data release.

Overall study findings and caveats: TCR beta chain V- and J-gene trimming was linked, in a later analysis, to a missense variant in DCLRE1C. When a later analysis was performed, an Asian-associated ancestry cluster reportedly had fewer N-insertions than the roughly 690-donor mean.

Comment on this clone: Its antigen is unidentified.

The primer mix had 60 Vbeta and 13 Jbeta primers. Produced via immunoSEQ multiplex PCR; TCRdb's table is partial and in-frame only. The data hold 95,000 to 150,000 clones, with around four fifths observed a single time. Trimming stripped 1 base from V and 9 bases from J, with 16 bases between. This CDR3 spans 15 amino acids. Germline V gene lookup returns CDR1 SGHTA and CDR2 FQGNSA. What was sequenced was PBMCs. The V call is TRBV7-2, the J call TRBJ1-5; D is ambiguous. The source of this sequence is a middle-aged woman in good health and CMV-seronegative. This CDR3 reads CASSLGGTEEPPQHF. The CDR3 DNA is TGTGCCAGCAGCTTAGGCGGAACGGAGGAGCCGCCCCAGCATTTT.